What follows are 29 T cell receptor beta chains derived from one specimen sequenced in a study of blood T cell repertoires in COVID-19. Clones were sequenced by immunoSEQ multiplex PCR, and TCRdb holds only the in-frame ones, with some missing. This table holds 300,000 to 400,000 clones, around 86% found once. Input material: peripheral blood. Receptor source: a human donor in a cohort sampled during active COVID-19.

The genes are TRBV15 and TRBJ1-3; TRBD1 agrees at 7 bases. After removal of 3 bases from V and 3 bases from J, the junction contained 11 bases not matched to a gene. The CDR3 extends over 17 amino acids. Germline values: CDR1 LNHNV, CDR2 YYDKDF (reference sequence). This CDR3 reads CATSSHLEGAGGNTIYF. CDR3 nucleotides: TGTGCCACCAGCAGCCATCTCGAGGGGGCAGGTGGAAACACCATATATTTT.

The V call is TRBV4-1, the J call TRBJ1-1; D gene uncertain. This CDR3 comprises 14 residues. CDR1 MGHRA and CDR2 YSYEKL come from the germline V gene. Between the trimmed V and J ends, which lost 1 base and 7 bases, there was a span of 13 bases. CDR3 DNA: TGCGCCAGCAGCCAAGGTCTATATACCCTTGAAGCTTTCTTT. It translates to CASSQGLYTLEAFF.

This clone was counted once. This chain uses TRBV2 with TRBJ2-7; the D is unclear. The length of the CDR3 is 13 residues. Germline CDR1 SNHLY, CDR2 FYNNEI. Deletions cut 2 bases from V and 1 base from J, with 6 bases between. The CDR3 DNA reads TGTGCCAGCAGTGAAAGGAGTTCCTACGAGCAGTACTTC. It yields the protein CASSERSSYEQYF. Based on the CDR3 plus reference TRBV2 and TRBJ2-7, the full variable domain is EPEVTQTPSHQVTQMGQEVILRCVPISNHLYFYWYRQILGQKVEFLVSFYNNEISEKSEIFDDQFSVERPDGSNFTLKIRSTKLEDSAMYFCASSERSSYEQYFGPGTRLTVT.

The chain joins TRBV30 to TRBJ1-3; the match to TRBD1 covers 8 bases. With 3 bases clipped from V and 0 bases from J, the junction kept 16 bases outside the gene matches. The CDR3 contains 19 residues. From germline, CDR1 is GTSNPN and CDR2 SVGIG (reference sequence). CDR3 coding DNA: TGTGCCTGGAGAGCCCAGCTCACCCGAACAGGGGGCTCTGGAAACACCATATATTTT. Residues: CAWRAQLTRTGGSGNTIYF. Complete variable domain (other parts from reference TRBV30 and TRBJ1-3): SQTIHQWPATLVQPVGSPLSLECTVEGTSNPNLYWYRQAAGRGLQLLFYSVGIGQISSEVPQNLSASRPQDRQFILSSKKLLLSDSGFYLCAWRAQLTRTGGSGNTIYFGEGSWLTVV.

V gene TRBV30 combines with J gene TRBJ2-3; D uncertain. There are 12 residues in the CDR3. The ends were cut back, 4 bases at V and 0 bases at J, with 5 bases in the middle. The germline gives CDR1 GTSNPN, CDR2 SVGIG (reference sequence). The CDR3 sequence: CAWTESTDTQYF. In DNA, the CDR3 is TGTGCCTGGACTGAGAGCACAGATACGCAGTATTTT.

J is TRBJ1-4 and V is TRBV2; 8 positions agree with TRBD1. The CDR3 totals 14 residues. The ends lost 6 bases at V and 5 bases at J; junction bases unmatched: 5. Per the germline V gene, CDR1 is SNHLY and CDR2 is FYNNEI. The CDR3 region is CASSGQGVNEKLFF. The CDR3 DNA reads TGTGCCAGCAGCGGACAGGGAGTGAATGAAAAACTGTTTTTT.

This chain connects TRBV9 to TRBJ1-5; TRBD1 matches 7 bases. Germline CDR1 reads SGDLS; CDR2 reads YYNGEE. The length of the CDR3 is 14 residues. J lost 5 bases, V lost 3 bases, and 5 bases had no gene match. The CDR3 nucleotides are TGTGCCAGCAGCGCGACAGGGAGTTATCAGCCCCAGCATTTT. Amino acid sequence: CASSATGSYQPQHF.

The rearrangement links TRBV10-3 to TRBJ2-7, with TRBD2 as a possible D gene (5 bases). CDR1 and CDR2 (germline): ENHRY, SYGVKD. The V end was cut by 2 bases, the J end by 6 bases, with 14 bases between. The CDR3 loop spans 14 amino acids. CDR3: CAISESTAVAEQYF. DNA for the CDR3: TGTGCCATCAGTGAGAGTACAGCGGTGGCCGAGCAGTACTTC.

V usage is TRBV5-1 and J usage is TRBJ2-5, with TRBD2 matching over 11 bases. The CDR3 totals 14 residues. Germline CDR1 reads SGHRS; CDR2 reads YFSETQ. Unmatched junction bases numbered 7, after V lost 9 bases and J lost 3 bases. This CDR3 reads CATGTSGEKETQYF. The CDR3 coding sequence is TGCGCCACCGGGACTAGCGGAGAAAAAGAGACCCAGTACTTC.

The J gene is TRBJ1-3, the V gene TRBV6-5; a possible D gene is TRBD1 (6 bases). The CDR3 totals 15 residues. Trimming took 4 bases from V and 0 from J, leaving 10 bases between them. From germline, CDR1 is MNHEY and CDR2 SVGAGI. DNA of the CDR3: TGTGCCAGCAGTTCAAGGGACATCTCTGGAAACACCATATATTTT. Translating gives CASSSRDISGNTIYF.

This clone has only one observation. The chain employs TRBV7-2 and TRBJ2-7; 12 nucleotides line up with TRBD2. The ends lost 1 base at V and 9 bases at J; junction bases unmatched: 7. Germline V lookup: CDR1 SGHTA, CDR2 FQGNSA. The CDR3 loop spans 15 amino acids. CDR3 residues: CASSLDTSGRPGQYF. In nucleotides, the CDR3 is TGTGCCAGCAGCTTAGATACTAGCGGGAGGCCGGGGCAGTACTTC.

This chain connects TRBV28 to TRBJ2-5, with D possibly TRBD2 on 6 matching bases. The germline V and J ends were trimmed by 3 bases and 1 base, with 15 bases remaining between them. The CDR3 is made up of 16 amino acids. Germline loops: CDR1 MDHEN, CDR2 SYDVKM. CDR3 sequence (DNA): TGTGCCAGCAGTTTCAACCGGGAGAGGATCCAAGAGACCCAGTACTTC. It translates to CASSFNRERIQETQYF.

The CDR3 nucleotides are TGTGCCACCAGCCCCCAACCCCCGACAGGGGGCTTGCAGACCCAGTACTTC. This encodes CATSPQPPTGGLQTQYF. The V call is TRBV15, the J call TRBJ2-5; 10 positions match TRBD1. V gave up 5 bases and J gave up 6 bases; unmatched junction bases: 15. The CDR3 consists of 17 residues. Germline lookup yields CDR1 LNHNV and CDR2 YYDKDF (reference sequence).

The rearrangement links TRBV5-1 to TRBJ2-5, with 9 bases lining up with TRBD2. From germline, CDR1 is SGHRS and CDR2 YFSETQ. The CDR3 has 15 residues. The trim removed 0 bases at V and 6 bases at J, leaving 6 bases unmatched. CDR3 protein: CASSLVAGEMKTQYF. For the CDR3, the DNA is TGCGCCAGCAGCTTGGTAGCGGGGGAAATGAAGACCCAGTACTTC.

CDR3 loop: CASSLGTAIMTSEQYF. The DNA for the CDR3 is TGTGCCAGCAGCCTCGGGACAGCCATTATGACCTCCGAGCAGTACTTC. The chain carries TRBV7-2 and TRBJ2-7; 7 bases line up with TRBD1. Trimming at V came to 5 bases and at J to 6 bases, leaving 16 bases not matched to a gene. The CDR3 contains 16 residues. Germline-derived CDR1 and CDR2 are SGHTA and FQGNSA.

The CDR3 protein is CAISDDRSYEQYF. The CDR3 region has the DNA TGTGCCATCAGTGACGATCGGTCCTACGAGCAGTACTTC. The chain couples TRBV10-3 to TRBJ2-7; no clear D. The CDR3 has 13 residues. The ends were cut back, 3 bases at V and 1 base at J, with 7 bases in the middle. CDR1 and CDR2 from the germline V gene are ENHRY and SYGVKD.

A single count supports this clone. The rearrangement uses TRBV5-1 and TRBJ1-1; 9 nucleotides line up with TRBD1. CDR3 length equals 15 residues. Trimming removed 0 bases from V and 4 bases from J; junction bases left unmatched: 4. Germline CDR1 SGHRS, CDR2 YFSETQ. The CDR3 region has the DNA TGCGCCAGCAGCTTGGGGACAGGGGAAGGCACTGAAGCTTTCTTT. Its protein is CASSLGTGEGTEAFF.

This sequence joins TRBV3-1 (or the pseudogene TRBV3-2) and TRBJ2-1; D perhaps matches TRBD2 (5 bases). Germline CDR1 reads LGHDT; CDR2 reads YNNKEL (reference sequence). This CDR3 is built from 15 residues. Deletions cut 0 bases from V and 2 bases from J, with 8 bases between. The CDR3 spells CASSQDDGTYNEQFF. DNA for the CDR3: TGTGCCAGCAGCCAAGACGACGGGACCTACAATGAGCAGTTCTTC.

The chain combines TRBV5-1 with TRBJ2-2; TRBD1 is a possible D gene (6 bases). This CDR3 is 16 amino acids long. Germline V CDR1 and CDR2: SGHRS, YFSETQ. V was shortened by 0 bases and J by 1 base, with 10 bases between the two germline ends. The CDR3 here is CASSLGQDLNTGELFF. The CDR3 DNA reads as TGCGCCAGCAGCTTGGGACAGGACCTGAACACCGGGGAGCTGTTTTTT. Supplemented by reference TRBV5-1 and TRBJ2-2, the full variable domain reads KAGVTQTPRYLIKTRGQQVTLSCSPISGHRSVSWYQQTPGQGLQFLFEYFSETQRNKGNFPGRFSGRQFSNSRSEMNVSTLELGDSALYLCASSLGQDLNTGELFFGEGSRLTVL.

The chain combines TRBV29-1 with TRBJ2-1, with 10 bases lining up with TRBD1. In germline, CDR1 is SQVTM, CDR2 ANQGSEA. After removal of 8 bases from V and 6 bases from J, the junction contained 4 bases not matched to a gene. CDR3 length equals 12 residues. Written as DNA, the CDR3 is TGCAGCTCCGGGACAGGGGCCAATGAGCAGTTCTTC. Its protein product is CSSGTGANEQFF.

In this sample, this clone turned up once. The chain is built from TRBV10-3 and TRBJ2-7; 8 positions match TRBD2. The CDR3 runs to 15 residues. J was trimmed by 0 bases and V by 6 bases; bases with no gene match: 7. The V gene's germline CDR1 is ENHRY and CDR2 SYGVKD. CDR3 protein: CAISPTSGVSYEQYF. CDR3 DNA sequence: TGTGCCATCAGCCCAACTAGCGGAGTCTCCTACGAGCAGTACTTC.

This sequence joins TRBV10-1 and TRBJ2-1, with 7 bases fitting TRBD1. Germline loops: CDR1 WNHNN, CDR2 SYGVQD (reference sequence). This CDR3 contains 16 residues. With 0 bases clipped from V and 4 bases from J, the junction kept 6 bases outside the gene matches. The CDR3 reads CASSESRQGRYNEQFF. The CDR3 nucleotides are TGCGCCAGCAGTGAGTCGCGACAGGGACGATACAATGAGCAGTTCTTC.

The chain's CDR3 is CASSTSHATQAGGNQPQHF. CDR3 DNA sequence: TGTGCCAGTAGTACCTCTCACGCTACCCAGGCGGGGGGCAATCAGCCCCAGCATTTT. This chain joins TRBV19 and TRBJ1-5; TRBD1 might be the D (5 bases). V gave up 4 bases and J gave up 2 bases, with 24 bases separating them. The CDR3 covers 19 residues. Germline assignment: CDR1 LNHDA and CDR2 SQIVND (reference sequence).

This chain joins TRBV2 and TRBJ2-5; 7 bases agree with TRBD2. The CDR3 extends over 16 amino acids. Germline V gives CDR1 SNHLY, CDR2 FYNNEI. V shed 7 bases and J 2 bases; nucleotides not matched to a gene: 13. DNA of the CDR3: TGTGCCAGCACTGGAGCGGCGGGGGACCATCAAGAGACCCAGTACTTC. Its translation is CASTGAAGDHQETQYF.

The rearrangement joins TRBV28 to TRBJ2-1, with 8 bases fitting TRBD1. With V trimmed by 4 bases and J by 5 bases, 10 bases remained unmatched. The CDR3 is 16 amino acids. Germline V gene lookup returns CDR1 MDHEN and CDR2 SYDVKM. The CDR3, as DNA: TGTGCCAGCAGTTCACCCGGGACAGGAGTCCACAATGAGCAGTTCTTC. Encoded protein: CASSSPGTGVHNEQFF.

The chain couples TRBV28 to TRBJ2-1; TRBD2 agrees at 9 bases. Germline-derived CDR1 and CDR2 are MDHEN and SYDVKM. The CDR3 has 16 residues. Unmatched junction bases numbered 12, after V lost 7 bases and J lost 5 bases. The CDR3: CASTYIAGVGNNEQFF. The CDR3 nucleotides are TGTGCCAGCACTTATATAGCGGGAGTGGGAAACAATGAGCAGTTCTTC. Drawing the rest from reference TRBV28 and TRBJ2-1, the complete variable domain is DVKVTQSSRYLVKRTGEKVFLECVQDMDHENMFWYRQDPGLGLRLIYFSYDVKMKEKGDIPEGYSVSREKKERFSLILESASTNQTSMYLCASTYIAGVGNNEQFFGPGTRLTVL.

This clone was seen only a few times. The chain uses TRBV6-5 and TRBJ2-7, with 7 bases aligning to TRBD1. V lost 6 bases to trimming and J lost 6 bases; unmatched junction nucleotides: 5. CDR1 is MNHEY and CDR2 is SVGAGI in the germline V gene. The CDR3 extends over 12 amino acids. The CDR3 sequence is CASRQTGREQYF. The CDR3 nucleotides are TGTGCCAGCAGGCAGACAGGGCGCGAGCAGTACTTC.

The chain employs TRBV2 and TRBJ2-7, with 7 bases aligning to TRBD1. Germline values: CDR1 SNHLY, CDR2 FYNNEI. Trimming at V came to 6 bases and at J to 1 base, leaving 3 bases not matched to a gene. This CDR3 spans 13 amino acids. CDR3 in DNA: TGTGCCAGCAGCCCGACAGGGTCCTACGAGCAGTACTTC. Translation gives CASSPTGSYEQYF.

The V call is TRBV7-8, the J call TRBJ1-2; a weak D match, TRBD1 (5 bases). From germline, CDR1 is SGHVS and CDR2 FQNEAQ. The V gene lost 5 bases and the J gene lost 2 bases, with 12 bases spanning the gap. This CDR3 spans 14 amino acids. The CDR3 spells CASSGATVNYGYTF. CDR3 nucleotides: TGTGCCAGCAGCGGAGCGACAGTCAACTATGGCTACACCTTC.